Listed here are 21 T cell receptor beta chains from one sample, sequenced in a study of blood T cell repertoires in COVID-19. Measured with immunoSEQ multiplex PCR; TCRdb has only the in-frame clones, and not every one. This sample has about 260,000 clones; about 80% occur once, and the top ten carry around 4.1%. The sample comprised PBMCs or T cells enriched from blood (not recorded which). The receptor set was obtained from a young man with acute COVID-19.

The gene calls are TRBV5-1 and TRBJ2-1; 10 bases match TRBD1. The CDR3 is 14 amino acids. Germline V lookup: CDR1 SGHRS, CDR2 YFSETQ. With 5 bases clipped from V and 10 bases from J, the junction kept 9 bases outside the gene matches. The CDR3 coding sequence is TGCGCCAGCAGTTTAGGACAGGGGGTTATAGAGCAGTTCTTC. Translation gives CASSLGQGVIEQFF.

This sequence joins TRBV12-3 or TRBV12-4 and TRBJ1-5; a weak D match, TRBD1 (6 bases). Trimming took 5 bases from V and 5 from J, leaving 10 bases between them. This CDR3 region has 13 residues. The CDR3 coding sequence is TGTGCCAGCAGTGACGACAGGTATCAGCCCCAGCATTTT. Protein: CASSDDRYQPQHF.

V and J are TRBV19 and TRBJ2-3, with D possibly being TRBD2 (6 bases). The CDR3 covers 14 residues. V was clipped by 7 bases and J by 2 bases, with 13 bases between them. Per the germline V gene, CDR1 is LNHDA and CDR2 is SQIVND (reference sequence). CDR3 bases: TGTGCCAGTATCTCGGGAGCGACCACAGATACGCAGTATTTT. It codes for CASISGATTDTQYF.

J is TRBJ2-5 and V is TRBV29-1; 8 bases line up with TRBD2. Looked up from germline, CDR1 is SQVTM and CDR2 is ANQGSEA. After removal of 1 base from V and 5 bases from J, the junction contained 6 bases not matched to a gene. The CDR3 consists of 14 residues. CDR3 in DNA: TGCAGCGTTGAAGGTCGTCTAGCGGGCGAGACCCAGTACTTC. Its translation is CSVEGRLAGETQYF.

The rearrangement links TRBV24-1 to TRBJ2-1; 10 bases match TRBD2. J was trimmed by 4 bases and V by 5 bases; bases with no gene match: 10. CDR1 is KGHDR, CDR2 SFDVKD, per germline. This CDR3 comprises 17 residues. Here the CDR3 DNA reads TGTGCCACCAGTGGCCAATTGACTAGCGGGCCTTACAATGAGCAGTTCTTC. As protein: CATSGQLTSGPYNEQFF.

This clone was picked up many times. This chain links TRBV27 with TRBJ1-6; 11 bases agree with TRBD1. V lost 5 bases and J lost 13; bases outside the gene matches: 4. Germline CDR1 reads MNHEY; CDR2 reads SMNVEV (reference sequence). CDR3 length: 13 residues. The CDR3 sequence: CASSPGTGGPLHF. CDR3 coding DNA: TGTGCCAGCAGTCCCGGGACAGGGGGTCCCCTCCACTTT.

The chain combines TRBV19 with TRBJ2-3; D gene unclear. The V and J ends lost 4 bases and 7 bases respectively, with 18 bases between them. CDR3 length: 15 residues. Germline V gene sequence: CDR1 LNHDA, CDR2 SQIVND (reference sequence). For the CDR3, the DNA is TGTGCCAGTAGTACAGCCAGCGCACGAATATATACGCAGTATTTT. As protein: CASSTASARIYTQYF.

V gene TRBV11-2 combines with J gene TRBJ2-3, with a weak D call TRBD2 (6 bases). In germline, CDR1 is SGHAT, CDR2 FQNNGV. The CDR3 loop spans 14 amino acids. V was clipped by 4 bases and J by 3 bases, with 11 bases between them. The CDR3 here is CASSSPAGTDTQYF. The CDR3 bases are TGTGCCAGCAGCTCCCCTGCGGGAACAGATACGCAGTATTTT.

The chain recombines TRBV19 with TRBJ1-5; possible D gene TRBD1, 6 bases. Germline loops: CDR1 LNHDA, CDR2 SQIVND (reference sequence). The ends were cut back, 4 bases at V and 0 bases at J, with 10 bases in the middle. CDR3 length: 15 residues. CDR3 amino acids: CASSSFRGSNQPQHF. The CDR3 region has the DNA TGTGCCAGTAGTAGTTTCAGGGGTAGCAATCAGCCCCAGCATTTT. Full variable domain (missing parts from reference TRBV19 and TRBJ1-5): DGGITQSPKYLFRKEGQNVTLSCEQNLNHDAMYWYRQDPGQGLRLIYYSQIVNDFQKGDIAEGYSVSREKKESFPLTVTSAQKNPTAFYLCASSSFRGSNQPQHFGDGTRLSIL.

This clone was seen at least ten times. J is TRBJ1-6 and V is TRBV6-5; 10 nucleotides line up with TRBD1. This CDR3 has 14 residues. Trimming removed 7 bases from V and 6 bases from J; junction bases left unmatched: 3. Germline values: CDR1 MNHEY, CDR2 SVGAGI. CDR3 sequence reads: CASTRTGGNSPLHF. The CDR3 DNA reads TGTGCCAGCACCCGGACAGGGGGTAATTCACCCCTCCACTTT.

The genes are TRBV7-3 and TRBJ2-5; a weak D match, TRBD2 (6 bases). The CDR3 runs to 13 residues. V gave up 3 bases and J gave up 2 bases, with 7 bases separating them. Looked up from germline, CDR1 is SGHTA and CDR2 is FQGTGA. The DNA of the CDR3 is TGTGCCAGCAGCTTCGGGACTCAAGAGACCCAGTACTTC. Protein: CASSFGTQETQYF.

V and J are TRBV28 and TRBJ1-2; D unclear. The CDR3 sequence is 15 residues long. The V and J ends lost 3 bases and 7 bases respectively, with 18 bases between them. The germline gives CDR1 MDHEN, CDR2 SYDVKM. CDR3 nucleotides: TGTGCCAGCAGTTTTCAAGTTGGAATCCCGGGTGGCTACACCTTC. It specifies CASSFQVGIPGGYTF.

Of note for this clone: The junction does not match germline at one end; this may be a read error. Here the CDR3 reads CASSLGKETQYF. The CDR3 DNA reads as TGTGCCAGCAGCTTGGGTAAAGAGACCCAGTACTTC. This chain joins TRBV5-1 and TRBJ2-5; D ambiguous. The CDR3 has 12 residues. Per the germline V gene, CDR1 is SGHRS and CDR2 is YFSETQ.

This sequence joins TRBV20-1 and TRBJ2-2, with 7 positions matching TRBD2. CDR1 is DFQATT, CDR2 SNEGSKA, per germline (reference sequence). The CDR3 totals 15 residues. V was clipped by 3 bases and J by 4 bases; unmatched bases: 8. The CDR3 sequence is CSASGGGQGTGELFF. The CDR3 coding sequence is TGCAGTGCTAGTGGGGGGGGTCAGGGCACCGGGGAGCTGTTTTTT.

The genes are TRBV11-3 and TRBJ1-4, with D unresolved. Germline CDR1 SGHNT, CDR2 YENEEA. Trimming removed 8 bases at V and 1 base at J, with 5 bases between. The CDR3 contains 12 residues. The DNA of the CDR3 is TGTGCCAGCGCGGGAACTAATGAAAAACTGTTTTTT. Translating it yields CASAGTNEKLFF.

The J gene is TRBJ1-5, the V gene TRBV28; 7 bases align to TRBD1. This CDR3 comprises 15 residues. Germline CDR1 is MDHEN and CDR2 is SYDVKM. V shed 6 bases and J 2 bases; nucleotides not matched to a gene: 7. This chain's CDR3 is CASRNGQAGNQPQHF. The CDR3 nucleotides read TGTGCCAGCAGAAATGGACAGGCGGGCAATCAGCCCCAGCATTTT.

V gene TRBV9 combines with J gene TRBJ1-4, with TRBD1 as a possible D gene (5 bases). V was trimmed by 4 bases and J by 4 bases, leaving 17 bases between them. This CDR3 has 16 residues. Germline CDR1 reads SGDLS; CDR2 reads YYNGEE. The CDR3 DNA sequence: TGTGCCAGCAGCCCGGGGGGGACTCGCGGTAATGAAAAACTGTTTTTT. Translating gives CASSPGGTRGNEKLFF.

CDR3 sequence: CASSQDAQGYTDTQYF. CDR3 DNA: TGTGCCAGCAGCCAAGATGCCCAGGGTTACACAGATACGCAGTATTTT. The chain carries TRBV3-1 (or the pseudogene TRBV3-2) and TRBJ2-3, with a possible D match to TRBD1 (5 bases). This CDR3 comprises 16 residues. Per germline, CDR1 LGHDT and CDR2 YNNKEL (reference sequence). Between the trimmed V and J ends, which lost 0 bases and 2 bases, there was a span of 12 bases.

This chain uses TRBV6-5 with TRBJ2-5, with 8 bases aligning to TRBD2. The ends lost 5 bases at V and 4 bases at J; junction bases unmatched: 3. The CDR3 totals 13 residues. CDR1 MNHEY and CDR2 SVGAGI come from the germline V gene. CDR3 protein: CASSRTSRETQYF. The CDR3 nucleotides are TGTGCCAGCAGTAGGACTAGCCGAGAGACCCAGTACTTC.

The chain recombines TRBV6-5 with TRBJ1-5; D perhaps matches TRBD1 (5 bases). The CDR3 loop spans 12 amino acids. The V gene's germline CDR1 is MNHEY and CDR2 SVGAGI. The CDR3: CGVGGANQPQHF. Here the CDR3 DNA reads TGTGGAGTAGGTGGGGCCAATCAGCCCCAGCATTTT.

The CDR3 is CSARLPGEQYV. The CDR3 DNA follows: TGCAGTGCTAGATTACCAGGGGAGCAGTACGTC. This chain links TRBV20-1 with TRBJ2-7, with D possibly matching TRBD1 (5 bases). The V end lost 2 bases, the J end lost 7 bases, and 9 bases lay between the germline ends. Germline V gene data show CDR1 as DFQATT and CDR2 as SNEGSKA (reference sequence). The CDR3 runs to 11 residues.